This entry lists 22 T cell receptor beta chains sequenced from one sample in a study of response to subunit inactivated influenza vaccine. TCRdb re-called the RT-PCR reads with MiXCR, one entry per CDR3 protein. The sample consists of around 540,000 distinct CDR3 sequences, 12% of them appearing once. The specimen comprised PBMCs from blood, sampled on the day of vaccination. The receptors were sampled from a man in his fifties or sixties who received an inactivated influenza vaccine.

This clonotype occurred many times. The chain has TRBV9 and TRBJ2-3; no definite D call. Germline-derived CDR1 and CDR2 are SGDLS and YYNGEE. The V gene lost 3 bases and the J gene lost 2 bases, with 10 bases spanning the gap. This CDR3 region has 14 residues. The CDR3 coding sequence is TGTGCCAGCAGCGGAGCAGGAGCCACAGATACGCAGTATTTT. The encoded protein is CASSGAGATDTQYF. Together with reference TRBV9 and TRBJ2-3, the CDR3 gives the full variable domain: DSGVTQTPKHLITATGQRVTLRCSPRSGDLSVYWYQQSLDQGLQFLIQYYNGEERAKGNILERFSAQQFPDLHSELNLSSLELGDSALYFCASSGAGATDTQYFGPGTRLTVL.

This clonotype was seen a few times. The J gene is TRBJ2-2, the V gene TRBV30; 9 bases agree with TRBD1. The J segment lost 5 bases and the V segment lost 5 bases, leaving 6 bases of the junction unmatched. The CDR3 has 14 residues. The germline gives CDR1 GTSNPN, CDR2 SVGIG (reference sequence). CDR3 region: CAWLGQGYTGELFF. For the CDR3, the DNA is TGTGCCTGGCTGGGACAGGGTTATACCGGGGAGCTGTTTTTT.

The chain is built from TRBV28 and TRBJ2-1; a weak D match, TRBD2 (5 bases). There are 16 residues in the CDR3. The germline V gene encodes CDR1 MDHEN and CDR2 SYDVKM. V was pared by 2 bases and J by 7 bases, with 18 bases between. CDR3 residues: CASSLASTTPGNEQFF. CDR3 bases: TGTGCCAGCAGTTTAGCTAGCACCACCCCGGGGAATGAGCAGTTCTTC.

This clonotype was observed a handful of times. This sequence joins TRBV9 and TRBJ2-6; D remains unclear. The CDR3 contains 16 residues. V shed 0 bases and J shed 4 bases, with 11 bases lying between them. Germline CDR1 is SGDLS and CDR2 is YYNGEE. CDR3 residues: CASSVGHWGGANVLTF. As DNA, the CDR3 is TGTGCCAGCAGCGTAGGCCACTGGGGAGGGGCCAACGTCCTGACTTTC.

The chain carries TRBV5-1 and TRBJ2-3; 9 bases agree with TRBD1. This CDR3 region has 17 residues. Germline V gene lookup returns CDR1 SGHRS and CDR2 YFSETQ. V lost 0 bases, J lost 2 bases, and 7 bases stayed unmatched. CDR3 in amino acids: CASSLARTGATTDTQYF. In nucleotides, the CDR3 is TGCGCCAGCAGCTTGGCCCGGACAGGGGCGACCACAGATACGCAGTATTTT. Drawing the rest from reference TRBV5-1 and TRBJ2-3, the complete variable domain is KAGVTQTPRYLIKTRGQQVTLSCSPISGHRSVSWYQQTPGQGLQFLFEYFSETQRNKGNFPGRFSGRQFSNSRSEMNVSTLELGDSALYLCASSLARTGATTDTQYFGPGTRLTVL.

This chain links TRBV12-3 or TRBV12-4 with TRBJ2-1; 10 nucleotides agree with TRBD2. The CDR3 spans 13 residues. Trimming removed 9 bases from V and 9 bases from J; junction bases left unmatched: 8. CDR3 coding DNA: TGTGCCAGTAGCGGGGGGCCATGGCGTGAGCAGTTCTTC. It encodes CASSGGPWREQFF.

This clonotype was detected many times. The V gene is TRBV7-2, the J gene TRBJ2-7; 9 nucleotides agree with TRBD2. Per germline, CDR1 SGHTA and CDR2 FQGNSA. This CDR3 contains 15 residues. After removal of 3 bases from V and 1 base from J, the junction contained 4 bases not matched to a gene. CDR3: CASSLGGRGSYEQYF. CDR3 in DNA: TGTGCCAGCAGCTTGGGCGGGAGGGGGTCCTACGAGCAGTACTTC.

The rearrangement links TRBV25-1 to TRBJ2-7; D is ambiguous. The CDR3 runs 12 residues. Looked up from germline, CDR1 is MGHDK and CDR2 is SYGVNS. V was clipped by 4 bases and J by 5 bases, with 9 bases between them. In nucleotides, the CDR3 is TGTGCCAGCAGTGGCGGAAGACACGAGCAGTACTTC. Translation gives CASSGGRHEQYF.

The chain is built from TRBV5-1 and TRBJ1-1, with unresolved D. This CDR3 spans 12 amino acids. V was clipped by 4 bases and J by 4 bases, with 8 bases between them. In germline, CDR1 is SGHRS, CDR2 YFSETQ. CDR3 bases: TGCGCCAGCAGCGGACTCGGCACTGAAGCTTTCTTT. It codes for CASSGLGTEAFF.

The chain recombines TRBV15 with TRBJ2-1; D assignment may be TRBD1 or TRBD2 (5 bases each). V lost 5 bases, J lost 2 bases, and 19 bases lay in between. CDR1 LNHNV and CDR2 YYDKDF come from the germline V gene (reference sequence). The CDR3 is 17 amino acids. The CDR3 loop reads CATSPRGLAETYNEQFF. CDR3 in DNA: TGTGCCACCAGCCCAAGGGGCCTAGCTGAGACCTACAATGAGCAGTTCTTC.

The genes are TRBV7-2 and TRBJ1-2; a possible D gene is TRBD1 (5 bases). Germline V CDR1 and CDR2: SGHTA, FQGNSA. This CDR3 contains 14 residues. V was cut by 5 bases and J by 4 bases, with 14 bases left in between. The CDR3 region is CASSPQTESYGYTF. In DNA, the CDR3 is TGTGCCAGCAGCCCGCAGACAGAAAGCTATGGCTACACCTTC.

The chain has TRBV4-2 and TRBJ2-2; TRBD2 agrees at 7 bases. Germline V gives CDR1 LGHNA, CDR2 YNFKEQ. V was pared by 0 bases and J by 5 bases, with 0 bases of the junction left unmatched. The CDR3 is made up of 14 amino acids. This chain's CDR3 is CASSQEGGTGELFF. The CDR3 coding sequence is TGTGCCAGCAGCCAAGAGGGGGGGACCGGGGAGCTGTTTTTT.

This clonotype was picked up a small number of times. This chain uses TRBV9 with TRBJ2-1; TRBD2 matches 11 bases. Per germline, CDR1 SGDLS and CDR2 YYNGEE. The CDR3 consists of 16 residues. J was trimmed by 3 bases and V by 1 base; bases with no gene match: 3. The CDR3 coding sequence is TGTGCCAGCAGCGTACCCGGACTAGCGGGCTACAATGAGCAGTTCTTC. Protein product: CASSVPGLAGYNEQFF.

The chain recombines TRBV28 with TRBJ1-6; D not resolved. CDR1 and CDR2 (germline): MDHEN, SYDVKM. This CDR3 is built from 14 residues. Trimming cost V 3 bases and J 5 bases, with 8 bases left between them. The CDR3 here is CASSLEADNSPLHF. CDR3 nucleotide sequence: TGTGCCAGCAGTTTGGAGGCGGATAATTCACCCCTCCACTTT.

The chain has TRBV5-5 and TRBJ2-1; D possibly matches TRBD1 or TRBD2 (5 bases each). The CDR3 has 17 amino acids. The V end lost 4 bases, the J end lost 2 bases, and 19 bases lay between the germline ends. The germline gives CDR1 SGHKS, CDR2 YYEKEE (reference sequence). The CDR3, as DNA: TGTGCCAGCAGCCTGCCCATGGGGGAACGGACCTACAATGAGCAGTTCTTC. It specifies CASSLPMGERTYNEQFF.

As concerns this clonotype: At one boundary the junction diverges from the germline segment, which might be a read error. The chain joins TRBV6-2 or TRBV6-3 to TRBJ2-2, with D hard to call. CDR3 length: 15 residues. Germline V lookup: CDR1 MNHEY, CDR2 SVGEGT. Here the CDR3 DNA reads TGTGCCAGCTGTTACTCGATGCAAAGGGTCGGGGAGCTGTTTTTT. It is translated as CASCYSMQRVGELFF.

This clonotype showed up many times. J is TRBJ1-5 and V is TRBV15; no reliable D call. CDR3 length: 13 amino acids. Germline lookup yields CDR1 LNHNV and CDR2 YYDKDF (reference sequence). Trimming pared 4 bases from V and 0 bases from J, leaving 4 bases between. The CDR3 DNA sequence: TGTGCCACCAGCATCAATAGCAATCAGCCCCAGCATTTT. Translated: CATSINSNQPQHF.

This clonotype came up a few times. This chain links TRBV5-5 with TRBJ1-2; the D gene is possibly TRBD1 (5 bases). This CDR3 is 16 amino acids long. CDR1 is SGHKS, CDR2 YYEKEE, per germline (reference sequence). Trimming cost V 3 bases and J 0 bases, with 15 bases left between them. The CDR3 DNA follows: TGTGCCAGCAGCTGGGACCGAAACCCTTCTAACTATGGCTACACCTTC. Amino acids: CASSWDRNPSNYGYTF.

In DNA, the CDR3 is TGTGCCAGCAGTGAGTGGGGCGTTTCCCTCGAGCAGTACTTC. Amino acid sequence: CASSEWGVSLEQYF. V usage is TRBV2 and J usage is TRBJ2-7; possibly TRBD1 for D (5 bases). Germline V gene data show CDR1 as SNHLY and CDR2 as FYNNEI. V lost 3 bases to trimming and J lost 6 bases, with 15 bases between them. The CDR3 sequence is 14 residues long.

This clonotype has a handful of counts. This rearrangement joins TRBV6-5 to TRBJ1-3; D is unresolved. Trimming stripped 7 bases from V and 5 bases from J, with 9 bases between. The CDR3 has 12 amino acids. Germline-derived CDR1 and CDR2 are MNHEY and SVGAGI. The CDR3 sequence is CASTQRRNTIYF. The CDR3 nucleotides read TGTGCCAGCACCCAGCGGAGAAACACCATATATTTT.

In its sample, this clonotype was seen a few times. This chain uses TRBV5-5 with TRBJ2-7; D is possibly TRBD1 or TRBD2 (5 bases each). CDR3 length: 12 residues. V dropped 7 bases and J dropped 2 bases, with 10 bases sitting between them. Germline CDR1 reads SGHKS; CDR2 reads YYEKEE (reference sequence). The chain's CDR3 is CASGGNPYEQYF. Here the CDR3 DNA reads TGTGCCAGCGGGGGAAACCCCTACGAGCAGTACTTC.

In this sample, this clonotype turned up many times. The genes are TRBV20-1 and TRBJ2-2; possibly TRBD2 for D (5 bases). Trimming took off 6 bases at V and 0 bases at J, with 14 bases between the two ends. CDR1 DFQATT and CDR2 SNEGSKA come from the germline V gene (reference sequence). The CDR3 covers 15 residues. CDR3 sequence: CSAKRGLTNTGELFF. Here the CDR3 DNA reads TGCAGTGCAAAAAGAGGGCTTACGAACACCGGGGAGCTGTTTTTT.